This T cell receptor beta chain was captured in a study of response to subunit inactivated influenza vaccine (dated by TCRdb to the late 2010s). In terms of the full investigation: The study used deep quantitative T cell receptor repertoire profiling to track responses to a trivalent subunit inactivated influenza vaccine. What the research found in general, with its limitations: According to the authors, only a limited number of new T cells may be recruited by each seasonal influenza vaccination.

The library was produced with RT-PCR. Data came from an Illumina HiSeq 2500. TCRdb reprocessed the public reads (quality trimming at Q25 with fastp, clone calling with MiXCR) and kept in-frame beta chains. Each CDR3 protein gets just one entry, which takes the most common genes and DNA from the rows behind it. Counted in this sample were about 480,000 distinct CDR3 sequences; about a tenth of them appeared once. Roughly 12% of the sample is taken by the ten largest. Concerning this clonotype: The clone's antigen remains unknown. The junction departs from germline at one end; a sequencing error may be responsible.

CDR1 and CDR2, per the germline V gene (reference sequence), are SSHAT and FNYEAQ. The CDR3 measures 14 amino acids from cysteine to phenylalanine. Just CDR3 DNA is preserved here, 42 bases in frame from base 1. Reading the label with the study, this specimen's time point is: approximately 47 days after influenza vaccine administration. The receptor comes from a man aged 50-59 years who received an inactivated influenza vaccine. Donor details come from another sample of the same person, matched by shared clones. The rearrangement combines TRBV7-7 with TRBJ1-1, with no reliable assignment of the D segment. Source: PBMCs from blood, taken 35 to 45 days after vaccination. At the DNA level, the sequence is TGTGCTAGCAGCCAGCCCGCCAGGAACACTGAAGCTTTCTTT. It encodes CASSQPARNTEAFF.